The 3 T cell receptor beta chains presented below share a single source sample, sequenced in a study of cytomegalovirus exposure and HLA in healthy donors. The PCR employed 60 Vbeta primers together with 13 Jbeta primers. Only in-frame clones appear in the TCRdb table, and some are missing; sequencing was by immunoSEQ multiplex PCR. Of 75,000 to 100,000 clones listed, about 81% were seen once; the top ten hold 4.5% to 5.5%. Sequencing was performed on PBMCs. These receptors came from a man aged 35-49 years in good health and CMV-seropositive.

The rearrangement joins TRBV27 to TRBJ1-3, with D hard to call. Germline-derived CDR1 and CDR2 are MNHEY and SMNVEV (reference sequence). The ends were cut back, 3 bases at V and 0 bases at J, with 15 bases in the middle. The CDR3 is made up of 17 amino acids. For the CDR3, the DNA is TGTGCCAGCAGTTTCAACCAGGCAACCTTCTCTGGAAACACCATATATTTT. Translation gives CASSFNQATFSGNTIYF.

This clone appeared once. J is TRBJ2-7 and V is TRBV11-2; TRBD2 matches 9 bases. The CDR3 consists of 18 residues. CDR1 and CDR2 (germline): SGHAT, FQNNGV. Trimming removed 6 bases from V and 7 bases from J; junction bases left unmatched: 22. The CDR3 sequence: CASRPVRRTSERSGEQYF. CDR3 DNA sequence: TGTGCCAGCAGACCCGTGAGGAGGACTAGCGAGAGATCGGGGGAGCAGTACTTC.

This clone was observed once. The V gene is TRBV6-5, the J gene TRBJ1-1; D is unresolved. The V gene's germline CDR1 is MNHEY and CDR2 SVGAGI. The CDR3 has 13 residues. V was pared by 0 bases and J by 8 bases, with 10 bases between. The CDR3 DNA reads TGTGCCAGCAGTTACTCGACTTTGAGAGAAGCTTTCTTT. This sequence encodes CASSYSTLREAFF.